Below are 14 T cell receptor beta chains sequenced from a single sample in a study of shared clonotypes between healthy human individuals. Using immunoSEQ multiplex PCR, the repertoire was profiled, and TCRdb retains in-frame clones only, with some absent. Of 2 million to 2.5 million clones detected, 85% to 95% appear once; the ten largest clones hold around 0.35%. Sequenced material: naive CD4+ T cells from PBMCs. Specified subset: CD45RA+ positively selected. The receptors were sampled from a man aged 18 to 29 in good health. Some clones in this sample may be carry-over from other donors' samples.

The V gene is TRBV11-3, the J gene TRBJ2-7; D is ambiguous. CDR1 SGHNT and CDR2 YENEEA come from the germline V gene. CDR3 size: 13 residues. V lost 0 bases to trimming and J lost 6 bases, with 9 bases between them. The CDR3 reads CASSLDMSAEQYF. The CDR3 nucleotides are TGTGCCAGCAGCTTAGATATGAGCGCCGAGCAGTACTTC. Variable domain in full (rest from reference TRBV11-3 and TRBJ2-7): EAGVVQSPRYKIIEKKQPVAFWCNPISGHNTLYWYLQNLGQGPELLIRYENEEAVDDSQLPKDRFSAERLKGVDSTLKIQPAELGDSAVYLCASSLDMSAEQYFGPGTRLTVT.

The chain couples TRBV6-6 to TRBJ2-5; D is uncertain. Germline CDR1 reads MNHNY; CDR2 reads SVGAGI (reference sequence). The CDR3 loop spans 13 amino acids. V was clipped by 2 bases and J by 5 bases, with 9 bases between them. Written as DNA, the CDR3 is TGTGCCAGCAGTTACGGAGTTTACGAGACCCAGTACTTC. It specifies CASSYGVYETQYF.

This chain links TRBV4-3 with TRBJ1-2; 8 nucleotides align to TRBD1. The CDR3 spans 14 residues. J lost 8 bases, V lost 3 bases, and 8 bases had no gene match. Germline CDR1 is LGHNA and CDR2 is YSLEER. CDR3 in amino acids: CASSQERTGRGYTF. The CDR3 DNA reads TGCGCCAGCAGCCAGGAGCGGACAGGGAGAGGCTACACCTTC.

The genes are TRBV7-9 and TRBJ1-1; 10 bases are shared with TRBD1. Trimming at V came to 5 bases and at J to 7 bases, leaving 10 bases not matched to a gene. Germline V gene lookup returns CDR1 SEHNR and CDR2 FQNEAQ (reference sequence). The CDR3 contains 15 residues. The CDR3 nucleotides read TGTGCCAGCAGCCCCATAACGGACAGGGGGGTTGAAGCTTTCTTT. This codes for CASSPITDRGVEAFF.

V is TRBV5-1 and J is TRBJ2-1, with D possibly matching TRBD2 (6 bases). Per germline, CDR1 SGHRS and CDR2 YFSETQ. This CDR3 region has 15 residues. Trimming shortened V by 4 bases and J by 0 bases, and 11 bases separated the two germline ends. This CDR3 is CASSVIADSYNEQFF. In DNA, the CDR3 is TGCGCCAGCAGCGTCATAGCGGACTCCTACAATGAGCAGTTCTTC.

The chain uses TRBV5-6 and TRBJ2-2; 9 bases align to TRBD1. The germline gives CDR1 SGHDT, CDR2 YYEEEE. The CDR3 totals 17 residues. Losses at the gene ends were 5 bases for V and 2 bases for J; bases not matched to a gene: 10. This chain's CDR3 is CASSFGPGQGNTGELFF. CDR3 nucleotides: TGTGCCAGCAGTTTTGGACCGGGACAGGGAAACACCGGGGAGCTGTTTTTT.

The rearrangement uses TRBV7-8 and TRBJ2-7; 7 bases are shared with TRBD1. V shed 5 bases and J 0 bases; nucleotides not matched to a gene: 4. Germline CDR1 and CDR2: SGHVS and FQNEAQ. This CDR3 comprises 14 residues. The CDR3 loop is CASSRTGASYEQYF. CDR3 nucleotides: TGTGCCAGCAGCAGGACAGGCGCCTCCTACGAGCAGTACTTC.

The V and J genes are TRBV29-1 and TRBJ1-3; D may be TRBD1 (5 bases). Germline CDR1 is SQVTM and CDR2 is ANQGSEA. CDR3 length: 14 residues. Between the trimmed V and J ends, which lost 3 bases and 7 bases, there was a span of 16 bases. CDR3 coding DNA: TGCAGCGTTGAGGGACCGGCTCTGGGGAACACCATATATTTT. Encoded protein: CSVEGPALGNTIYF.

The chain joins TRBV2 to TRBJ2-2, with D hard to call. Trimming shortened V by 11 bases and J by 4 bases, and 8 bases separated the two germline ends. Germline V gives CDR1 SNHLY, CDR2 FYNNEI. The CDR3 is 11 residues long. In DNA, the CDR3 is TGTGCCTGGGTTAGCACCGGGGAGCTGTTTTTT. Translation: CAWVSTGELFF.

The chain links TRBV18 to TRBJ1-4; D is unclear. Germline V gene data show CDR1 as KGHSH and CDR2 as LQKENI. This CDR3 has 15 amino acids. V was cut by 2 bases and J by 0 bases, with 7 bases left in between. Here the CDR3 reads CASSPTRTTNEKLFF. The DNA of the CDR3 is TGTGCCAGCTCACCAACACGGACAACTAATGAAAAACTGTTTTTT.

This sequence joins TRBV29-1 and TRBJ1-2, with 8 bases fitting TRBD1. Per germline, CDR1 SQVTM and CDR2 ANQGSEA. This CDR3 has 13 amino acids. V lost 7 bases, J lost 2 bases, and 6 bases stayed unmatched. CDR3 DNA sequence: TGCAGCGCCCGGGACAGGAAAAACTATGGCTACACCTTC. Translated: CSARDRKNYGYTF.

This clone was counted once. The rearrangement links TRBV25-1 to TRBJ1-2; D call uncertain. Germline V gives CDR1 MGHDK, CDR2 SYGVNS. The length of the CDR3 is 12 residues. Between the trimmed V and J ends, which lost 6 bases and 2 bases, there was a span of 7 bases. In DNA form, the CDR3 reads TGTGCCAGCAGGAGTAGGAACTATGGCTACACCTTC. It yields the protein CASRSRNYGYTF.

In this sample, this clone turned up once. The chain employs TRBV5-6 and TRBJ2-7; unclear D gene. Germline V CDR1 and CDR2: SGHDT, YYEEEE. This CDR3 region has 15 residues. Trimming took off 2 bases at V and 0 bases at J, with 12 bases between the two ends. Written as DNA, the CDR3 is TGTGCCAGCAGCTTTTACGCCGCAGGCTCCTACGAGCAGTACTTC. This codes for CASSFYAAGSYEQYF.

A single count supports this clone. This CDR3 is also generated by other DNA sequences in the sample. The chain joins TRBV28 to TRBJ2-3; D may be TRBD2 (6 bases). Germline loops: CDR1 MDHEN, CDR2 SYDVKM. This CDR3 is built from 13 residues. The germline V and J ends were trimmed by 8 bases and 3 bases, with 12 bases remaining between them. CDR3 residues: CASHRGGTDTQYF. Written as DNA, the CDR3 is TGTGCCAGCCATCGAGGAGGGACAGATACGCAGTATTTT. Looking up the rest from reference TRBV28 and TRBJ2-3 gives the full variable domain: DVKVTQSSRYLVKRTGEKVFLECVQDMDHENMFWYRQDPGLGLRLIYFSYDVKMKEKGDIPEGYSVSREKKERFSLILESASTNQTSMYLCASHRGGTDTQYFGPGTRLTVL.